This T cell receptor (beta chain) derives from a study of T cells in Graves' hyperthyroidism and ophthalmopathy. From RNA transcripts, TCR beta CDR3 regions were amplified. A first-round RT-PCR of the TCR CDR3 used the HTBI primer set. Each CDR3 protein is one row after TCRdb ran MiXCR on the multiplex PCR reads. The table lists about 840,000 distinct CDR3 sequences, more than 30% of them singletons. CDR1 and CDR2 (germline): SQVTM, ANQGSEA. Trimming cost V 5 bases and J 7 bases; bases outside gene matches: 8. This CDR3 contains 13 residues. This clonotype was detected only once. A lack of ophthalmopathy progression within 18 months defined stable Graves' hyperthyroidism.

Sequenced sample: blood. This clonotype originated in a man younger than 35 with Graves' hyperthyroidism. J is TRBJ2-1 and V is TRBV29-1; 7 bases are a match to TRBD1. CDR3 loop: CSVYVTGKNEQFF. Written as DNA, the CDR3 is TGCAGCGTTTACGTGACAGGGAAAAATGAGCAGTTCTTC.